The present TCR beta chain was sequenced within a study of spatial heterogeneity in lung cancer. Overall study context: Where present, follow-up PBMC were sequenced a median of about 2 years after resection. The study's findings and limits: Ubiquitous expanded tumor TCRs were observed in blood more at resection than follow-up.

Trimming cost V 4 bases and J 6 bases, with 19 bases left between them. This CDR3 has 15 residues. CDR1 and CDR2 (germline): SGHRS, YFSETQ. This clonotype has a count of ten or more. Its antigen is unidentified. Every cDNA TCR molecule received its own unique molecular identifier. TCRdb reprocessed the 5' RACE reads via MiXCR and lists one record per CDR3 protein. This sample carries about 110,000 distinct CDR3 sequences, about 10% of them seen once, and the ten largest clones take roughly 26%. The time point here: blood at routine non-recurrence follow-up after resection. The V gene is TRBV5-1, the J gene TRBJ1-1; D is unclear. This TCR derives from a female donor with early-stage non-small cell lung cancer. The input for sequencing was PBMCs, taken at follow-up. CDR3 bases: TGCGCCAGCAGCACTGGCGGGTACCCTCAACCTGAAGCTTTCTTT. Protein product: CASSTGGYPQPEAFF.